A single sample gave rise to the 11 T cell receptor beta chains below, sequenced in a study of shared clonotypes between healthy human individuals. The protocol was immunoSEQ multiplex PCR, while the TCRdb copy is restricted to in-frame clones and leaves out a portion. The table includes under 1 million clones, about 97% detected once. Only CD45RO-negative cells positively selected for CCR7 counted as naive CD8 cells, so terminally differentiated effector memory CD45RA+ cells were excluded. Material: naive CD8+ T cells sorted from blood. The receptor set was obtained from a man aged 25-45 years in good health.

V and J are TRBV29-1 and TRBJ2-7, with TRBD2 matching over 9 bases. Germline V gene lookup returns CDR1 SQVTM and CDR2 ANQGSEA. The CDR3 is 14 residues long. The ends lost 7 bases at V and 1 base at J; junction bases unmatched: 8. CDR3 sequence reads: CSANLAGGSYEQYF. Written as DNA, the CDR3 is TGCAGCGCTAACCTTGCGGGAGGGTCCTACGAGCAGTACTTC.

In DNA form, the CDR3 reads TGTGCCATCAGTACAGGAGGCACTGAAGCTTTCTTT. Its translation is CAISTGGTEAFF. V and J are TRBV10-3 and TRBJ1-1; a weak D match, TRBD1 (5 bases). CDR3 size: 12 residues. Germline CDR1 is ENHRY and CDR2 is SYGVKD. Trimming removed 5 bases at V and 4 bases at J, with 8 bases between.

V is TRBV9 and J is TRBJ2-1, with TRBD1 identical over 8 bases. CDR3 size: 16 residues. Germline V gene sequence: CDR1 SGDLS, CDR2 YYNGEE. The V gene end was trimmed by 1 base and the J gene end by 4 bases; junction bases not matched to a gene: 7. The CDR3 loop is CASSVRPWTGYNEQFF. The CDR3 DNA reads TGTGCCAGCAGCGTACGCCCCTGGACAGGGTACAATGAGCAGTTCTTC.

V is TRBV9 and J is TRBJ2-1; 13 bases are shared with TRBD2. The CDR3 is made up of 17 amino acids. The germline V gene encodes CDR1 SGDLS and CDR2 YYNGEE. The V and J ends lost 3 bases and 7 bases, in that order; junction bases with no gene match: 10. The CDR3 loop reads CASSEGLAGEKSNEQFF. In nucleotides, the CDR3 is TGTGCCAGCAGCGAAGGACTAGCGGGAGAGAAGTCGAATGAGCAGTTCTTC.

V is TRBV28 and J is TRBJ2-5, with D possibly called TRBD1 or TRBD2 (7 bases each). The CDR3 covers 16 residues. V was shortened by 5 bases and J by 1 base, with 17 bases between the two germline ends. CDR1 MDHEN and CDR2 SYDVKM come from the germline V gene. The DNA for the CDR3 is TGTGCCAGCAGTAGCGGGACAGATAACCTCCAAGAGACCCAGTACTTC. Protein product: CASSSGTDNLQETQYF.

In this sample, this clone turned up a few times. The chain employs TRBV27 and TRBJ2-7; tentative D call: TRBD2 (6 bases). The length of the CDR3 is 14 residues. V was trimmed by 8 bases and J by 3 bases, leaving 17 bases between them. Germline V CDR1 and CDR2: MNHEY, SMNVEV (reference sequence). The CDR3 sequence: CASSMGGESYEQYF. The CDR3, as DNA: TGTGCCAGCTCTATGGGGGGAGAGAGCTACGAGCAGTACTTC.

V usage is TRBV6-5 and J usage is TRBJ2-1; tentative D call: TRBD2 (5 bases). The CDR3 contains 15 residues. V lost 5 bases and J lost 6, with 17 bases in between. Germline CDR1 reads MNHEY; CDR2 reads SVGAGI. CDR3 protein: CASSTFTGIGNEQFF. The CDR3 region has the DNA TGTGCCAGCAGTACCTTCACGGGGATCGGCAATGAGCAGTTCTTC.

The chain combines TRBV7-9 with TRBJ2-1; 12 nucleotides agree with TRBD2. The CDR3 consists of 17 residues. Trimming removed 5 bases from V and 8 bases from J; junction bases left unmatched: 13. Germline assignment: CDR1 SEHNR and CDR2 FQNEAQ (reference sequence). CDR3 nucleotides: TGTGCCAGCAGCAGTGACGCTAGCGGGAGGGCCATCTATGAGCAGTTCTTC. It translates to CASSSDASGRAIYEQFF.

Turning to this clone: Other nucleotide sequences in the sample specify the same CDR3. V and J are TRBV9 and TRBJ2-7; TRBD2 matches 7 bases. The CDR3 consists of 13 residues. Looked up from germline, CDR1 is SGDLS and CDR2 is YYNGEE. Trimming cost V 2 bases and J 2 bases; bases outside gene matches: 1. CDR3 region: CASSVGTTYEQYF. CDR3 bases: TGTGCCAGCAGCGTGGGGACTACCTACGAGCAGTACTTC.

This chain connects TRBV2 to TRBJ1-1; D remains ambiguous. The CDR3 length is 12 residues. V was trimmed by 4 bases and J by 6 bases, leaving 9 bases between them. CDR1 SNHLY and CDR2 FYNNEI come from the germline V gene. The CDR3 loop is CASSGRVAEAFF. The CDR3, as DNA: TGTGCCAGCAGTGGTAGGGTTGCTGAAGCTTTCTTT.

The chain uses TRBV28 and TRBJ2-3, with D perhaps matching TRBD2 (6 bases). Per the germline V gene, CDR1 is MDHEN and CDR2 is SYDVKM. The length of the CDR3 is 14 residues. V lost 5 bases, J lost 4 bases, and 13 bases lay in between. The DNA of the CDR3 is TGTGCCAGCAGTCTCAGTAGGGAGGCAGATACGCAGTATTTT. Its protein is CASSLSREADTQYF.